The rows below give T cell receptor beta chains drawn from one sample of a study of shared clonotypes between healthy human individuals. Some clones are missing from TCRdb's copy, which holds only in-frame ones; the method was immunoSEQ multiplex PCR. The sample holds approximately 2.4 million clones, around 95% seen once. Sequenced input: naive CD4+ T cells sorted from blood. The receptor set was obtained from a man aged 18 to 29 in good health. CDR3s include the opening cysteine and the closing phenylalanine or tryptophan. D genes are given only for firm matches. Clone size is stated in some rows and not others, as once, few, many or a class when expanded.

-,TRBV30,15,TRBJ1-6,TRBD1,TGTGCCTGGAGTGTACCCGGACAGGGTAACTCACCCCTCCACTTT,CAWSVPGQGNSPLHF
-,TRBV6-1,15,TRBJ1-6,-,TGTGCCAGCAGTGAATTGGCAGGGGTAAATTCACCCCTCCACTTT,CASSELAGVNSPLHF
-,TRBV4-1,14,TRBJ2-1,-,TGCGCCAGCGTGCGGGACCCCTCGGGGAATGAGCAGTTCTTC,CASVRDPSGNEQFF
-,TRBV25-1,11,TRBJ2-7,-,TGTGCCAGCAGTGCTCCCTACGAGCAGTACTTC,CASSAPYEQYF
-,TRBV2,16,TRBJ2-3,TRBD1,TGTGCCAGCATGGGCGATCGGTTTAGGGGGCCTGATACGCAGTATTTT,CASMGDRFRGPDTQYF
-,TRBV2,20,TRBJ2-7,TRBD1,TGTGCCAGCAGTGAAGCGCTTCTCACGTGGATAGGACAGGGAAGGGGCGAGCAGTACTTC,CASSEALLTWIGQGRGEQYF
-,TRBV5-1,16,TRBJ1-6,-,TGCGCCAGCAGCTTGGTCTACGGGAGTCTGGGGTCACCCCTCCACTTT,CASSLVYGSLGSPLHF
-,TRBV30,13,TRBJ1-6,-,TGTGCCTGGAGTGAGCCGGGCTGGTCACCCCTCCACTTT,CAWSEPGWSPLHF
few,TRBV5-6,14,TRBJ1-6,TRBD1,TGTGCCAGCAGCTCGACAGGGAGTAATTCACCCCTCCACTTT,CASSSTGSNSPLHF
-,TRBV10-3,12,TRBJ2-5,-,TGTGCCATCAGGGGACCCCAAGAGACCCAGTACTTC,CAIRGPQETQYF
few,TRBV6-5,14,TRBJ1-1,TRBD1,TGTGCCAGCAGGCCAGACCGGGACAGACTTGAAGCTTTCTTT,CASRPDRDRLEAFF
-,TRBV6-1,14,TRBJ1-4,-,TGTGCCAGCAGCCCGGCTGGGGCTAATGAAAAACTGTTTTTT,CASSPAGANEKLFF
-,TRBV2,14,TRBJ2-3,-,TGTGCCAGCAGGGCCAATGCCCCCACAGATACGCAGTATTTT,CASRANAPTDTQYF
-,TRBV5-6,19,TRBJ2-4,-,TGTGCCAGCAGCTATTCACGGGGTCTAGCTCTTTTAGCCAAAAACATTCAGTACTTC,CASSYSRGLALLAKNIQYF
-,TRBV5-1,15,TRBJ2-1,-,TGCGCCAGCAACCCAGCGGACGTCCCTTACAATGAGCAGTTCTTC,CASNPADVPYNEQFF
-,TRBV19,14,TRBJ2-7,TRBD2,TGTGCCAGTAGTATCGCTAGCGGGGGATACGAGCAGTACTTC,CASSIASGGYEQYF
once,TRBV6-5,13,TRBJ2-3,-,TGTGCCAGCAGTTACTCGGGGACTCCAGAGCAGTATTTT,CASSYSGTPEQYF
-,TRBV7-2,14,TRBJ2-3,-,TGTGCCAGCAGCTTAGGACTAGAGGGAGATACGCAGTATTTT,CASSLGLEGDTQYF
-,TRBV11-3,15,TRBJ2-1,-,TGTGCCAGCAGCCACCTAAGGGGCGGTATCAATGAGCAGTTCTTC,CASSHLRGGINEQFF
-,TRBV2,15,TRBJ2-3,TRBD2,TGTGCCAGCAGTAGCGGGAGGTTTAGCACAGATACGCAGTATTTT,CASSSGRFSTDTQYF
-,TRBV14,15,TRBJ2-1,TRBD2,TGTGCCAGCAGCCCGGGACTAGCCGGGAGGAATGAGCAGTTCTTC,CASSPGLAGRNEQFF
few,TRBV6-1,17,TRBJ2-7,-,TGTGCCAGCAGTGAACAATACTTGGGATTAGCGGCCTACGAGCAGTACTTC,CASSEQYLGLAAYEQYF
-,TRBV20-1,11,TRBJ2-1,TRBD1,TGCAGTGCGGTCTCCGGGACAGGGCAGTTCTTC,CSAVSGTGQFF
once,TRBV6-5,14,TRBJ2-5,TRBD1,TGTGCCAGCAGTTACTCTAGGACAGGGGCGACCCAGTACTTC,CASSYSRTGATQYF
-,TRBV18,16,TRBJ2-1,TRBD2,TGTGCCAGCTCACCACCGACTAGCGGGGGATACAATGAGCAGTTCTTC,CASSPPTSGGYNEQFF
-,TRBV28,14,TRBJ1-4,-,TGTGCCAGCAGTTCCGGATCAACTAATGAAAAACTGTTTTTT,CASSSGSTNEKLFF
-,TRBV19,16,TRBJ2-3,TRBD2,TGTGCCAGTAGTCGACCTAAAGCGGGGGCTACAGATACGCAGTATTTT,CASSRPKAGATDTQYF
-,TRBV25-1,16,TRBJ2-3,TRBD1,TGTGCCAGCAGCGCTCGGACAGGGGCCGCCACAGATACGCAGTATTTT,CASSARTGAATDTQYF
-,TRBV7-9,14,TRBJ2-3,-,TGTGCCAGCCTACTGACTACCAGTTCAGATACGCAGTATTTT,CASLLTTSSDTQYF
-,TRBV28,12,TRBJ1-1,TRBD1,TGTGCCAGCAGTCGGACAGGGGGTCTGGCTTTCTTT,CASSRTGGLAFF
once,TRBV28,12,TRBJ1-2,-,TGTGCCAGTTCCCGGGCGGGCTATGGCTACACCTTC,CASSRAGYGYTF
few,TRBV7-2,12,TRBJ2-3,-,TGTGCCAGCAGCCTCATCACAGATACGCAGTATTTT,CASSLITDTQYF
-,TRBV19,14,TRBJ2-1,-,TGTGCCAGTAGTATAGATAAGATATACAATGAGCAGTTCTTC,CASSIDKIYNEQFF
once,TRBV19,14,TRBJ1-1,-,TGTGCCAGTAGTATAGGAGCGGGGAACACTGAAGCTTTCTTT,CASSIGAGNTEAFF
-,TRBV6-1,15,TRBJ1-2,TRBD1,TGTGCCAGCAGTCTAGGGACAGCAGCCAGTGTGGGCTACACCTTC,CASSLGTAASVGYTF
-,TRBV6-5,16,TRBJ1-4,TRBD1,TGTGCCAGCAGTTACGGGTCGGACAGGGGTTTTATAAAACTGTTTTTT,CASSYGSDRGFIKLFF
-,TRBV18,14,TRBJ2-5,-,TGTGCCAGCTCACCACCGCCGGGGTGGGAGACCCAGTACTTC,CASSPPPGWETQYF
-,TRBV6-1,13,TRBJ2-7,-,TGTGCCAGCACGACGACTGGCGCCTACGAGCAGTACTTC,CASTTTGAYEQYF
-,TRBV15,14,TRBJ2-7,-,TGTGCCACCAGCAGACCATCGATGCCATCCGAGCAGTACTTC,CATSRPSMPSEQYF
-,TRBV27,14,TRBJ2-7,-,TGTGCCAGCAGTTTATTGGCAGGGGCCTACGAGCAGTACTTC,CASSLLAGAYEQYF
-,TRBV10-3,12,TRBJ1-1,-,TGTGCCATCAGAACCCCTGAAACTGAAGCTTTCTTT,CAIRTPETEAFF
-,TRBV11-2,19,TRBJ2-3,TRBD2,TGTGCCAGCAGCTTAGTTTCCCCCGGGCTAGCGGTTAGCACAGATACGCAGTATTTT,CASSLVSPGLAVSTDTQYF
-,TRBV30,13,TRBJ2-7,-,TGTGCCTGGAGGCACGGGGCCTCCTACGAGCAGTACTTC,CAWRHGASYEQYF
-,TRBV25-1,15,TRBJ1-6,-,TGTGCCAGCAGTGATCGTAGACGAGGGAATTCACCCCTCCACTTT,CASSDRRRGNSPLHF
-,TRBV7-2,15,TRBJ2-2,-,TGTGCCAGCAGCTTAGCGGGGCTCCAAGGCGGGGAGCTGTTTTTT,CASSLAGLQGGELFF
-,TRBV6-5,15,TRBJ2-1,TRBD1,TGTGCCAGCAGTTACTCGCCTGACAGGGCCAATGAGCAGTTCTTC,CASSYSPDRANEQFF
-,TRBV5-1,14,TRBJ1-4,-,TGCGCCAGCAGCTTCCGGCCCGGAGTGGAAAAACTGTTTTTT,CASSFRPGVEKLFF
-,TRBV19,15,TRBJ2-2,-,TGTGCCACCGCCCTTGAGAACAGGAATAACGGGGAGCTGTTTTTT,CATALENRNNGELFF
-,TRBV6-5,16,TRBJ2-7,-,TGTGCCAGCAGTTACGGCAATCGCGGGACGTCCTACGAGCAGTACTTC,CASSYGNRGTSYEQYF
-,TRBV7-9,13,TRBJ1-4,-,TGTGCCAGCAGACAGGGTATAGAAGAAAAACTGTTTTTT,CASRQGIEEKLFF
-,TRBV6-1,13,TRBJ2-5,-,TGTGCCAGCAGTCGAACAGGGCGAGAGACCCAGTACTTC,CASSRTGRETQYF
-,TRBV11-3,12,TRBJ2-1,TRBD2,TGTGCCAGCAGCCGGGGGGTCAATGAGCAGTTCTTC,CASSRGVNEQFF
-,TRBV6-6,15,TRBJ2-1,-,TGTGCCAGCACCGCTGCGGTGAAGGTAGTGAATGAGCAGTTCTTC,CASTAAVKVVNEQFF
-,TRBV18,15,TRBJ2-7,TRBD1,TGTGCCAGCTCACCCGGACAGGCCAGCTCCTACGAGCAGTACTTC,CASSPGQASSYEQYF